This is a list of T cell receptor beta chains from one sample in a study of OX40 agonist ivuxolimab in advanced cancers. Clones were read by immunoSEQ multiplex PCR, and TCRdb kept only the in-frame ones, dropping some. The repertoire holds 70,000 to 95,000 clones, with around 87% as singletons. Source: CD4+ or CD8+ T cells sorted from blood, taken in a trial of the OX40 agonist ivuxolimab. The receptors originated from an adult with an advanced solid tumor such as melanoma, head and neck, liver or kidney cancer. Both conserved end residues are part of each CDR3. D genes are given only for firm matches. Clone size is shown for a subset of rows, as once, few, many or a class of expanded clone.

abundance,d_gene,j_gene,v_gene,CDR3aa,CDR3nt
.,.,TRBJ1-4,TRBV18,CAPEKLFF,TGTGCTCCTGAAAAACTGTTTTTT
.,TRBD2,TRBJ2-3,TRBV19,CASSIGLAGGLPTDTQYF,TGTGCCAGTAGTATCGGACTAGCGGGAGGGCTACCCACAGATACGCAGTATTTT
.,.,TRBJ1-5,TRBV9,CASSVEVGQPQHF,TGTGCCAGCAGCGTAGAGGTAGGGCAGCCCCAGCATTTT
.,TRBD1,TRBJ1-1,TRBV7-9,CASSFRDRGRNTEAFF,TGTGCCAGCAGCTTCCGGGACAGGGGGAGGAACACTGAAGCTTTCTTT
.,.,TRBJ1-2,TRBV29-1,CSVDRKRNMNYGYTF,TGCAGCGTGGATCGAAAACGGAATATGAACTATGGCTACACCTTC
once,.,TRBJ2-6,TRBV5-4,CASTIPGSGANVLTF,TGTGCCAGCACCATCCCCGGTTCTGGGGCCAACGTCCTGACTTTC
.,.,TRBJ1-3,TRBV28,CASSENYWGSNSGNTIYF,TGTGCCAGCAGCGAAAACTATTGGGGGTCCAACTCTGGAAACACCATATATTTT
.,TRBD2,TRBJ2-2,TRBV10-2,CASGGTSGTGELFF,TGCGCCAGCGGCGGGACTAGCGGGACCGGGGAGCTGTTTTTT
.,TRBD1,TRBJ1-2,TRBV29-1,CSVEHPQGAGGYTF,TGCAGCGTTGAACACCCACAGGGGGCAGGGGGCTACACCTTC
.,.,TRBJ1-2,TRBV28,CASSPPDRTNYGYTF,TGTGCCAGCAGCCCTCCGGACAGAACTAACTATGGCTACACCTTC
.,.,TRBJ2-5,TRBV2,CASSELKRSKETQYF,TGTGCCAGCAGTGAATTGAAGCGGAGTAAAGAGACCCAGTACTTC
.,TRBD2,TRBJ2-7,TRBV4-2,CASSQDITSGLYEQYF,TGTGCCAGCAGCCAAGATATAACTAGCGGGCTCTACGAGCAGTACTTC
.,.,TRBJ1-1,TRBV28,CASKTNTEAFF,TGTGCCAGCAAGACTAACACTGAAGCTTTCTTT
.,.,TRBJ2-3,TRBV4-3,CASSRLPVVTDTQYF,TGCGCCAGCAGCCGTTTACCAGTTGTTACAGATACGCAGTATTTT